The entry below gives a single T cell receptor (beta chain) sequence along with its context. Antigen specificity is unknown. The sample comes from a study of persistence of HIV-infected CD4 T cells. Overall study: Donors had been on suppressive ART for a median of roughly 8 years. Study outcomes and limitations: Degenerate expanded CDR3beta sequences were enriched among CMV- and Gag-responding cells. CMV- and Gag-responding cells had lower TCRbeta richness than CD3/CD28-responding cells.

Stimulation used 10 ug/mL lysate from CMV-infected fibroblasts. Memory cells lacking CD40L and CD69 with high CD45RO were sorted. Donors had CD4+ T cell counts above 400 cells/uL and were CMV-seropositive. The libraries were made with immunoSEQ version 4 in survey mode. The repertoire was sequenced with immunoSEQ multiplex PCR; TCRdb's copy has only in-frame clones and lacks some. Of around 48,000 clones in the sample, over 70% were seen once. This CDR3 comprises 15 residues. Unmatched junction bases numbered 5, after V lost 2 bases and J lost 2 bases. In germline, CDR1 is LGHDT, CDR2 YNNKEL (reference sequence).

Specimen: CD4+ T cells sorted from PBMCs after roughly 18-hour stimulation, collected from a patient who received antiretroviral therapy. The V call is TRBV3-1 (or the pseudogene TRBV3-2), the J call TRBJ2-7; 8 positions agree with TRBD1. This TCR came from an adult man with HIV who was CMV-seropositive. This chain's CDR3 is CASSQWRTGTYEQYF. For the CDR3, the DNA is TGTGCCAGCAGCCAATGGAGGACAGGGACCTACGAGCAGTACTTC.